The 2 T cell receptor beta chains listed next were all sequenced from one sample in a study of cytomegalovirus exposure and HLA in healthy donors. Primers included in the PCR were 60 Vbeta and 13 Jbeta primers. Assay used: immunoSEQ multiplex PCR; TCRdb lists only in-frame clones, some missing. Of 140,000 to 150,000 clones listed, 65% to 85% are singletons. The sample consisted of PBMCs. The receptors shown here come from a male donor in good health and CMV-seronegative.

This clone showed up just once. This chain joins TRBV12-2 and TRBJ1-1. TRBV12-2 is a pseudogene locus. The CDR3 totals 15 residues. CDR3 DNA: TGTGCAAGTCGCCCCTCCCGTCCGGGGGAAGCTGAAGCTTTCTTT. Encoded protein: CASRPSRPGEAEAFF.

The chain combines TRBV5-1 with TRBJ2-5, with TRBD2 matching over 8 bases. V dropped 6 bases and J dropped 2; count of bases not matched to a gene: 15. The germline V gene encodes CDR1 SGHRS and CDR2 YFSETQ. The CDR3 runs 17 residues. CDR3 DNA sequence: TGCGCCAGCAACAAACTGGTGGGGCTAGCGGGTCAAGAGACCCAGTACTTC. This encodes CASNKLVGLAGQETQYF.